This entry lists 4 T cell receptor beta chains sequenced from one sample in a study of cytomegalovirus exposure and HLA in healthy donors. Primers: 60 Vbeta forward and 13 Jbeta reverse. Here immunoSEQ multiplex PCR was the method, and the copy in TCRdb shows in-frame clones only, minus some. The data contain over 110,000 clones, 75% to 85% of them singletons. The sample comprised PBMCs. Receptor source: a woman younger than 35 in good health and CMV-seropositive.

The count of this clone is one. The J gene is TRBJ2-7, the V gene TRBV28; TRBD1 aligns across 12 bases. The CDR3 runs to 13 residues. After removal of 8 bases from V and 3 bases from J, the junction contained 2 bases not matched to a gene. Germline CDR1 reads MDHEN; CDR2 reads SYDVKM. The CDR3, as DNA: TGTGCCAGCGGGGACAGGGGGCTCTACGAGCAGTACTTC. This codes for CASGDRGLYEQYF.

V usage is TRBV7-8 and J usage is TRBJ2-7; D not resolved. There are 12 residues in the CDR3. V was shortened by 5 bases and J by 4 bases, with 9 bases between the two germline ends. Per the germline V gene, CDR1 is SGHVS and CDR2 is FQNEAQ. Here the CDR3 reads CASSKGDYEQYF. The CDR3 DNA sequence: TGTGCCAGCAGCAAAGGAGATTACGAGCAGTACTTC.

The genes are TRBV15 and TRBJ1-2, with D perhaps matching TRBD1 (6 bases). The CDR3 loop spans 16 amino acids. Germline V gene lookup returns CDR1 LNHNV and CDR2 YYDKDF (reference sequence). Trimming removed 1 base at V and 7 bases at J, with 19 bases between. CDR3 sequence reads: CATSRVGSLGGVGYTF. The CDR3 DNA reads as TGTGCCACCAGCAGAGTCGGCAGTCTAGGGGGGGTTGGCTACACCTTC.

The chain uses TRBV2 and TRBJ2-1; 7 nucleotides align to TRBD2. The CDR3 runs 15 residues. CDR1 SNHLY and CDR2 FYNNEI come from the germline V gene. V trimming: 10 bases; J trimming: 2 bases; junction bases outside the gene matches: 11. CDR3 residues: CAILREGRAYNEQFF. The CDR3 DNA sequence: TGTGCCATCCTGAGGGAGGGACGGGCCTACAATGAGCAGTTCTTC.